The next 14 T cell receptor beta chains were all read from a single sample in a study of T cells in Graves' hyperthyroidism and ophthalmopathy. There were TCR beta CDR3 regions amplified from RNA transcripts. HTBI primers drove first-round RT-PCR of the TCR CDR3. MiXCR was run by TCRdb on the multiplex PCR reads, yielding one entry per CDR3 protein. The sample records about 380,000 distinct CDR3 sequences, approximately 14% being singletons. The sample was blood. Receptor source: a woman aged 60-75 years with Graves' hyperthyroidism.

This clonotype was observed a few times. The chain carries TRBV19 and TRBJ2-7, with D possibly TRBD2 on 6 matching bases. CDR3 length equals 13 residues. The V gene's germline CDR1 is LNHDA and CDR2 SQIVND (reference sequence). The ends were cut back, 5 bases at V and 3 bases at J, with 11 bases in the middle. The CDR3 loop is CASSGGSRYEQYF. In DNA form, the CDR3 reads TGTGCCAGTAGTGGGGGGTCTCGCTACGAGCAGTACTTC. The whole variable domain, remainder taken from reference TRBV19 and TRBJ2-7, is DGGITQSPKYLFRKEGQNVTLSCEQNLNHDAMYWYRQDPGQGLRLIYYSQIVNDFQKGDIAEGYSVSREKKESFPLTVTSAQKNPTAFYLCASSGGSRYEQYFGPGTRLTVT.

J is TRBJ2-5 and V is TRBV5-1; D is perhaps TRBD1 (6 bases). This CDR3 spans 14 amino acids. V was clipped by 3 bases and J by 1 base, with 10 bases between them. Germline V gives CDR1 SGHRS, CDR2 YFSETQ. CDR3 residues: CASSSEQGQETQYF. The CDR3 DNA reads TGCGCCAGCAGCTCGGAACAGGGCCAAGAGACCCAGTACTTC. The full variable domain, rest sourced from reference TRBV5-1 and TRBJ2-5, is KAGVTQTPRYLIKTRGQQVTLSCSPISGHRSVSWYQQTPGQGLQFLFEYFSETQRNKGNFPGRFSGRQFSNSRSEMNVSTLELGDSALYLCASSSEQGQETQYFGPGTRLLVL.

The rearrangement links TRBV5-4 to TRBJ2-7; TRBD1 agrees at 9 bases. CDR3 length: 15 amino acids. The trim removed 3 bases at V and 1 base at J, leaving 5 bases unmatched. Germline V lookup: CDR1 SGHNT, CDR2 YYREEE (reference sequence). CDR3 protein: CASSWGQGLSYEQYF. DNA of the CDR3: TGTGCCAGCAGCTGGGGACAGGGTCTTTCCTACGAGCAGTACTTC.

This clonotype was seen only a few times. The chain is built from TRBV19 and TRBJ2-5; 9 bases line up with TRBD2. The CDR3 covers 16 residues. V shed 3 bases, J shed 5 bases, and the junction held 10 bases outside the gene matches. The germline gives CDR1 LNHDA, CDR2 SQIVND (reference sequence). Written as DNA, the CDR3 is TGTGCCAGTAGTATTAGGGGAGCGGGAGGTCGGGAGACCCAGTACTTC. Protein sequence: CASSIRGAGGRETQYF.

In its sample, this clonotype was seen a few times. The V gene is TRBV7-9, the J gene TRBJ2-1; D possibly matches TRBD1 or TRBD2 (5 bases each). The CDR3 has 15 amino acids. Trimming left V 5 bases short and J 2 bases short, with 13 bases between. Germline CDR1 SEHNR, CDR2 FQNEAQ (reference sequence). DNA for the CDR3: TGTGCCAGCAGCCTAACCGGGACCACCTACAATGAGCAGTTCTTC. This translates into CASSLTGTTYNEQFF. The full variable domain, rest sourced from reference TRBV7-9 and TRBJ2-1, is DTGVSQNPRHKITKRGQNVTFRCDPISEHNRLYWYRQTLGQGPEFLTYFQNEAQLEKSRLLSDRFSAERPKGSFSTLEIQRTEQGDSAMYLCASSLTGTTYNEQFFGPGTRLTVL.

This clonotype has ten or more counts. This rearrangement joins TRBV6-2 or TRBV6-3 to TRBJ1-3; D is uncertain. This CDR3 contains 14 residues. V was shortened by 0 bases and J by 8 bases, with 11 bases between the two germline ends. Germline CDR1 reads MNHEY; CDR2 reads SVGEGT. The CDR3 sequence: CASSYSPPRDTIYF. The CDR3 DNA follows: TGTGCCAGCAGTTACTCGCCACCCCGGGACACCATATATTTT.

The gene calls are TRBV12-3 or TRBV12-4 and TRBJ1-4; 8 bases fit TRBD1. The CDR3 totals 16 residues. Unmatched junction bases numbered 11, after V lost 5 bases and J lost 6 bases. The CDR3 is CASSPAHRGWDEKLFF. DNA of the CDR3: TGTGCCAGCAGTCCGGCTCACAGGGGGTGGGATGAAAAACTGTTTTTT.

Many counts were recorded for this clonotype. The chain recombines TRBV3-1 with TRBJ2-1, with 15 positions matching TRBD2. The germline V gene has CDR1 LGHDT and CDR2 YNNKEL (reference sequence). This CDR3 region has 16 residues. The trim removed 3 bases at V and 10 bases at J, leaving 7 bases unmatched. CDR3 DNA sequence: TGTGCCAGCAGCCAGGGGACTAGCGGGAGGCTAAGGGAGCAGTTCTTC. Amino acid sequence: CASSQGTSGRLREQFF.

This clonotype was recorded a few times. This rearrangement joins TRBV4-1 to TRBJ2-1; 10 nucleotides line up with TRBD1. V dropped 3 bases and J dropped 6; count of bases not matched to a gene: 2. CDR1 MGHRA and CDR2 YSYEKL come from the germline V gene. This CDR3 comprises 14 residues. CDR3 in DNA: TGCGCCAGCAGCCAGGGGACAGGGGCCAATGAGCAGTTCTTC. It translates to CASSQGTGANEQFF.

This clonotype has more than one count but fewer than ten. V usage is TRBV7-9 and J usage is TRBJ2-5; tentatively, D is TRBD1 or TRBD2 (6 bases each). V lost 9 bases, J lost 2 bases, and 19 bases lay in between. The CDR3 is 15 residues long. Germline lookup yields CDR1 SEHNR and CDR2 FQNEAQ (reference sequence). The CDR3 is CASNQGGTSQETQYF. The CDR3 nucleotides are TGTGCCAGTAACCAAGGGGGGACATCACAAGAGACCCAGTACTTC.

The chain links TRBV19 to TRBJ1-2; D unclear. CDR1 is LNHDA, CDR2 SQIVND, per germline (reference sequence). The V end was cut by 7 bases, the J end by 4 bases, with 16 bases between. The CDR3 length is 14 residues. In DNA form, the CDR3 reads TGTGCCAGTACTCAGTCATTGTTCCCCTATGGCTACACCTTC. Its protein is CASTQSLFPYGYTF.

This clonotype was detected a few times. The CDR3 DNA reads as TGTGCCAGCGTTAAAGACGGTTCCAATGAGCAGTTCTTC. As protein: CASVKDGSNEQFF. This chain uses TRBV6-5 with TRBJ2-1; D not certain. Germline V lookup: CDR1 MNHEY, CDR2 SVGAGI. V lost 8 bases and J 6 bases, leaving 14 bases between the germline ends. This CDR3 is 13 amino acids long.

A remark on this clonotype: This may stem from a read error, because a much larger clone lies one nucleotide away. The chain joins TRBV2 to TRBJ2-7; D unresolved. CDR3 length equals 12 residues. Trimming left V 2 bases short and J 6 bases short, with 8 bases between. Germline V gene lookup returns CDR1 SNHLY and CDR2 FYNNEI. The CDR3 bases are TGTGCCAGCAGTGAAAACAGTGGCGAGCAGTACTTC. Protein: CASSENSGEQYF.

This clonotype has at least ten counts. V usage is TRBV9 and J usage is TRBJ2-1; 10 bases align to TRBD2. V dropped 0 bases and J dropped 2; count of bases not matched to a gene: 5. The CDR3 is 17 amino acids. Per the germline V gene, CDR1 is SGDLS and CDR2 is YYNGEE. CDR3 sequence (DNA): TGTGCCAGCAGCGTAGGTCTAGCGGGAGCGCCCTACAATGAGCAGTTCTTC. Amino acid sequence: CASSVGLAGAPYNEQFF.